These 18 T cell receptor beta chains originate from one sample sequenced in a study of blood T cell repertoires in COVID-19. The protocol was immunoSEQ multiplex PCR, while the TCRdb copy is restricted to in-frame clones and leaves out a portion. Of 110,000 to 150,000 clones listed, 75% to 90% were seen once; the top ten hold around 3.3%. Input material: peripheral blood. All receptors derive from a woman between 55 and 75 years old with active COVID-19.

This chain uses TRBV24-1 with TRBJ2-1; D remains unclear. Trimming left V 9 bases short and J 5 bases short, with 16 bases between. The CDR3 length is 14 residues. Germline values: CDR1 KGHDR, CDR2 SFDVKD. The CDR3 DNA follows: TGTGCCACCTCCGCGGCTCTTCGGAACAATGAGCAGTTCTTC. This encodes CATSAALRNNEQFF.

This sequence joins TRBV4-3 and TRBJ2-1, with 11 bases identical to TRBD2. The CDR3 runs to 15 residues. V trimming: 0 bases; J trimming: 10 bases; junction bases outside the gene matches: 5. The germline V gene encodes CDR1 LGHNA and CDR2 YSLEER. Here the CDR3 reads CASSQDYLAGGEQFF. The CDR3 nucleotides read TGCGCCAGCAGCCAAGATTATCTAGCGGGAGGAGAGCAGTTCTTC.

This rearrangement joins TRBV29-1 to TRBJ2-3, with 11 bases identical to TRBD1. CDR3 length equals 15 residues. Germline trimming cut 1 base from V and 2 bases from J; bases unmatched to any gene: 2. CDR1 is SQVTM, CDR2 ANQGSEA, per germline. CDR3 protein: CSVEGTGGTTDTQYF. CDR3 DNA sequence: TGCAGCGTTGAAGGGACAGGGGGCACCACAGATACGCAGTATTTT.

V usage is TRBV9 and J usage is TRBJ1-3; 7 nucleotides line up with TRBD1. Per germline, CDR1 SGDLS and CDR2 YYNGEE. Trimming took 0 bases from V and 4 from J; bases not matched to a gene: 4. The CDR3 covers 15 residues. This chain's CDR3 is CASSVDRGPGNTIYF. CDR3 bases: TGTGCCAGCAGCGTAGACAGGGGACCGGGAAACACCATATATTTT.

This chain uses TRBV27 with TRBJ1-3; the D is unclear. V was shortened by 6 bases and J by 0 bases, with 12 bases between the two germline ends. Per germline, CDR1 MNHEY and CDR2 SMNVEV (reference sequence). The CDR3 loop spans 15 amino acids. Here the CDR3 DNA reads TGTGCCAGCAGGCCCACGATCTACTCTGGAAACACCATATATTTT. Translated: CASRPTIYSGNTIYF.

This clone was picked up one time. J is TRBJ1-5 and V is TRBV7-8; TRBD1 is a possible D gene (5 bases). The germline gives CDR1 SGHVS, CDR2 FQNEAQ. V lost 3 bases to trimming and J lost 2 bases, with 11 bases between them. This CDR3 is built from 15 residues. CDR3 coding DNA: TGTGCCAGCAGCTTGAGAAGGGGTGGCAATCAGCCCCAGCATTTT. It is translated as CASSLRRGGNQPQHF.

This sequence joins TRBV9 and TRBJ1-4; 9 positions agree with TRBD1. The germline gives CDR1 SGDLS, CDR2 YYNGEE. CDR3 length: 16 residues. V lost 3 bases and J lost 2; bases outside the gene matches: 5. For the CDR3, the DNA is TGTGCCAGCAGCGCATGGACAGGGGCTACTAATGAAAAACTGTTTTTT. Residues: CASSAWTGATNEKLFF. Together with reference TRBV9 and TRBJ1-4, the CDR3 gives the full variable domain: DSGVTQTPKHLITATGQRVTLRCSPRSGDLSVYWYQQSLDQGLQFLIQYYNGEERAKGNILERFSAQQFPDLHSELNLSSLELGDSALYFCASSAWTGATNEKLFFGSGTQLSVL.

The chain employs TRBV9 and TRBJ2-1; D might be TRBD2 (5 bases). CDR3 length: 15 amino acids. Germline V gene sequence: CDR1 SGDLS, CDR2 YYNGEE. Trimming cost V 1 base and J 0 bases, with 8 bases left between them. This CDR3 reads CASSVNSGSYNEQFF. As DNA, the CDR3 is TGTGCCAGCAGCGTAAACAGCGGCTCCTACAATGAGCAGTTCTTC. Full variable domain (remainder filled in from reference TRBV9 and TRBJ2-1): DSGVTQTPKHLITATGQRVTLRCSPRSGDLSVYWYQQSLDQGLQFLIQYYNGEERAKGNILERFSAQQFPDLHSELNLSSLELGDSALYFCASSVNSGSYNEQFFGPGTRLTVL.

The rearrangement joins TRBV7-2 to TRBJ2-5; 11 positions agree with TRBD2. CDR1 is SGHTA, CDR2 FQGNSA, per germline. V gave up 3 bases and J gave up 5 bases; unmatched junction bases: 2. CDR3 length equals 14 residues. In DNA, the CDR3 is TGTGCCAGCAGCTTTCTAGCGGGAGGTGAGACCCAGTACTTC. Translating it yields CASSFLAGGETQYF.

The rearrangement uses TRBV6-2 or TRBV6-3 and TRBJ1-5, with D perhaps TRBD1 (6 bases). This CDR3 has 13 residues. The germline V and J ends were trimmed by 5 bases and 4 bases, with 9 bases remaining between them. The germline V gene encodes CDR1 MNHEY and CDR2 SVGEGT. The CDR3 bases are TGTGCCAGCAGTCAGACAGGAAATCAGCCCCAGCATTTT. Translating gives CASSQTGNQPQHF.

This chain links TRBV19 with TRBJ1-5, with TRBD1 identical over 11 bases. The CDR3 is 17 amino acids. The germline CDR1 and CDR2 sequences are LNHDA and SQIVND (reference sequence). Trimming at V came to 4 bases and at J to 6 bases, leaving 11 bases not matched to a gene. CDR3 region: CASSSRDRGARGQPQHF. The CDR3 DNA reads TGTGCCAGTAGTAGTCGGGACAGGGGGGCTCGAGGTCAGCCCCAGCATTTT.

This rearrangement joins TRBV4-1 to TRBJ1-3, with 7 bases fitting TRBD1. The CDR3 has 15 residues. Germline V gives CDR1 MGHRA, CDR2 YSYEKL. The trim removed 4 bases at V and 4 bases at J, leaving 7 bases unmatched. CDR3 nucleotide sequence: TGCGCCAGCAGCCCCCGGAGGACAGGCGGAAACACCATATATTTT. Translated: CASSPRRTGGNTIYF.

This rearrangement joins TRBV28 to TRBJ2-1; D is perhaps TRBD1 (5 bases). Germline values: CDR1 MDHEN, CDR2 SYDVKM. Trimming stripped 3 bases from V and 7 bases from J, with 13 bases between. There are 14 residues in the CDR3. CDR3 in DNA: TGTGCCAGCAGTTTCACCAGGGTTGTGAATGAGCAGTTCTTC. It translates to CASSFTRVVNEQFF.

The V call is TRBV7-2, the J call TRBJ2-1, with a possible D match to TRBD1 (6 bases). The CDR3 sequence is 14 residues long. The V gene's germline CDR1 is SGHTA and CDR2 FQGNSA. V dropped 1 base and J dropped 6 bases, with 10 bases sitting between them. The CDR3 sequence is CASSLDWGRNEQFF. The CDR3 DNA follows: TGTGCCAGCAGCTTAGACTGGGGGCGCAATGAGCAGTTCTTC.

The chain recombines TRBV12-5 with TRBJ2-2; the D gene is possibly TRBD2 (6 bases). The V end lost 1 base, the J end lost 5 bases, and 14 bases lay between the germline ends. The CDR3 is made up of 16 amino acids. Per the germline V gene, CDR1 is LGHNT and CDR2 is FRNRAP. This CDR3 reads CASGLDTPTRTGELFF. The CDR3, as DNA: TGTGCTAGTGGTTTGGACACCCCGACTAGAACCGGGGAGCTGTTTTTT.

The chain combines TRBV2 with TRBJ1-1; perhaps TRBD1 as D (5 bases). There are 15 residues in the CDR3. Germline CDR1 is SNHLY and CDR2 is FYNNEI. V lost 8 bases and J 1 base, leaving 17 bases between the germline ends. The CDR3 loop is CASSLGGGGNTEAFF. The CDR3 DNA reads as TGTGCCAGCTCTCTCGGGGGGGGAGGGAACACTGAAGCTTTCTTT.

The CDR3 region is CASSAGQGLIYTF. DNA for the CDR3: TGTGCCAGCAGCGCCGGACAGGGTTTAATCTACACCTTC. The chain carries TRBV9 and TRBJ1-2, with 8 bases aligning to TRBD1. CDR3 length equals 13 residues. Germline V gives CDR1 SGDLS, CDR2 YYNGEE. The V gene end was trimmed by 3 bases and the J gene end by 10 bases; junction bases not matched to a gene: 8.

This clone was counted only a few times. The chain couples TRBV7-9 to TRBJ2-1, with 9 positions matching TRBD2. The CDR3 has 16 residues. The trim removed 3 bases at V and 9 bases at J, leaving 12 bases unmatched. In germline, CDR1 is SEHNR, CDR2 FQNEAQ (reference sequence). As DNA, the CDR3 is TGTGCCAGCAGCTTCTCTTCCCGGCGGGAGGGCATTGAGCAGTTCTTC. Amino acids: CASSFSSRREGIEQFF.